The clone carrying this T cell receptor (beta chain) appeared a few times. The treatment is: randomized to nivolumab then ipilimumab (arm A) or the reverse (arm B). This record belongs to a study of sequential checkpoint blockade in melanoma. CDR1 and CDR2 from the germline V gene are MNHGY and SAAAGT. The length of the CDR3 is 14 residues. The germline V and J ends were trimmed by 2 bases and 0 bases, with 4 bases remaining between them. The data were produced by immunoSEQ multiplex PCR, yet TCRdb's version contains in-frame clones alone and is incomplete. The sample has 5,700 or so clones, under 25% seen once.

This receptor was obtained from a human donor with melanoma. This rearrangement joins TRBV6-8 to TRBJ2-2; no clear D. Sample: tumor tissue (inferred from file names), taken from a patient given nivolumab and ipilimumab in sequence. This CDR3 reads CASSYHTNTGELFF. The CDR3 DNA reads TGTGCCAGCAGTTACCATACGAACACCGGGGAGCTGTTTTTT.